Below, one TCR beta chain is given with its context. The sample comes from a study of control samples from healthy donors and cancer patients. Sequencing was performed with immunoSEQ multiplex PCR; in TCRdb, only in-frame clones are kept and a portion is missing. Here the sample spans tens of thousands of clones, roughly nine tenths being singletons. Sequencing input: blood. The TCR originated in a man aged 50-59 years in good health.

The CDR3 reads CASSRLADPTDTQYF. CDR3 bases: TGTGCCAGCAGCAGACTAGCGGACCCCACAGATACGCAGTATTTT. The chain is built from TRBV6-5 and TRBJ2-3, with 9 bases matching TRBD2. The germline CDR1 and CDR2 sequences are MNHEY and SVGAGI. The CDR3 is 15 residues long. V trimming: 6 bases; J trimming: 2 bases; junction bases outside the gene matches: 6.